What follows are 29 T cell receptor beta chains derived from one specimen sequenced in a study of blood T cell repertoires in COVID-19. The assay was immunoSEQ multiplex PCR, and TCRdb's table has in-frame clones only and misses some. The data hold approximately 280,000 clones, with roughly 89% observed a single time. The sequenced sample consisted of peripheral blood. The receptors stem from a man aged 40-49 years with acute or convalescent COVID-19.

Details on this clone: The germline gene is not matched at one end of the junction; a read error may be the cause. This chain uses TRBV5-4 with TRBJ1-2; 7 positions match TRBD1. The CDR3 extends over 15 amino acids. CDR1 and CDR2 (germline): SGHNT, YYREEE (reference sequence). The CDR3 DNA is TGTGCCAGCAGTTTGGGAGGGGGCGCCGACTATGGCTACACCTTC. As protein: CASSLGGGADYGYTF. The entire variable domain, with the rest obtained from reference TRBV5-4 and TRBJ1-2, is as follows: ETGVTQSPTHLIKTRGQQVTLRCSSQSGHNTVSWYQQALGQGPQFIFQYYREEENGRGNFPPRFSGLQFPNYSSELNVNALELDDSALYLCASSLGGGADYGYTFGSGTRLTVV.

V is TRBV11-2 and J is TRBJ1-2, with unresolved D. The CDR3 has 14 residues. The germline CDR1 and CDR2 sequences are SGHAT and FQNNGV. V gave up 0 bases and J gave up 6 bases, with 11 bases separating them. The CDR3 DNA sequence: TGTGCCAGCAGCTTAGAAGCCAGGTCCGATGGCTACACCTTC. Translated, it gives CASSLEARSDGYTF.

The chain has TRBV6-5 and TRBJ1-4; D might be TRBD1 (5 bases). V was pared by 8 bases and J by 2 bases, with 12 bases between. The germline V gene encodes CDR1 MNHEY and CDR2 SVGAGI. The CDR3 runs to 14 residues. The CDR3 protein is CASRRGGTNEKLFF. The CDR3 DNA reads TGTGCCAGCCGACGGGGGGGGACTAATGAAAAACTGTTTTTT.

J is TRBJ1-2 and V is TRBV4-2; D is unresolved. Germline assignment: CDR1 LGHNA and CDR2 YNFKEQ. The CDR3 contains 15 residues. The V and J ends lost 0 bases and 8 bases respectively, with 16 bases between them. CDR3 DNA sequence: TGTGCCAGCAGCCAAGAGGCGGGCGTACACAACGGCTACACCTTC. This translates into CASSQEAGVHNGYTF.

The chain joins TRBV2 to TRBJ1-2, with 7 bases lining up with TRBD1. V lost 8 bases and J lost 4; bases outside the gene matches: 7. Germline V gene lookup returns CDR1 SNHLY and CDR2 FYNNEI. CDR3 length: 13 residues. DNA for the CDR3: TGTGCCAGCGCTCCTGCAGGGGGCTATGGCTACACCTTC. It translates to CASAPAGGYGYTF.

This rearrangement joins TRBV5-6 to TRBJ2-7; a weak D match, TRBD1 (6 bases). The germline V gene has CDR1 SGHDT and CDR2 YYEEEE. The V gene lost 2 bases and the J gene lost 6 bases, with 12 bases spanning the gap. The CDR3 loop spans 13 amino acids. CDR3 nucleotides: TGTGCCAGCAGCTTTTTCATCAGGGGCGAGCAGTACTTC. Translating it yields CASSFFIRGEQYF.

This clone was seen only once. The CDR3 DNA follows: TGCGCCAGCAGCTTGGCCAATGGAGCGGGGGCCAACGTCCTGACTTTC. Encoded protein: CASSLANGAGANVLTF. The chain carries TRBV5-1 and TRBJ2-6; unclear D gene. Germline V gene lookup returns CDR1 SGHRS and CDR2 YFSETQ. V lost 0 bases and J 4 bases, leaving 11 bases between the germline ends. The CDR3 has 16 residues.

The CDR3 DNA sequence: TGTGCCACCAGGCAACGGGGCTCCTACGAGCAGTACTTC. Its protein is CATRQRGSYEQYF. This chain joins TRBV27 and TRBJ2-7; TRBD2 might be the D (5 bases). Deletions cut 10 bases from V and 0 bases from J, with 13 bases between. This CDR3 is 13 amino acids long. Germline CDR1 reads MNHEY; CDR2 reads SMNVEV (reference sequence).

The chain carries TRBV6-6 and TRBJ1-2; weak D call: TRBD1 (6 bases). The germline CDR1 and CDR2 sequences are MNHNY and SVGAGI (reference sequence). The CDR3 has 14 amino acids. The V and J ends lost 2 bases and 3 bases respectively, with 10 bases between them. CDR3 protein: CASSYQQGYYGYTF. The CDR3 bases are TGTGCCAGCAGTTACCAACAGGGTTACTATGGCTACACCTTC.

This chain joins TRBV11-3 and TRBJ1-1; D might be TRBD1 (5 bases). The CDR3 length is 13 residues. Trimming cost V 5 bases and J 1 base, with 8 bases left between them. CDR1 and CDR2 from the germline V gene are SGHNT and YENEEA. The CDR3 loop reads CASSRQPNTEAFF. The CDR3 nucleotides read TGTGCCAGCAGCCGACAGCCGAACACTGAAGCTTTCTTT. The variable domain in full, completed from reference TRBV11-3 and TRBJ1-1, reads EAGVVQSPRYKIIEKKQPVAFWCNPISGHNTLYWYLQNLGQGPELLIRYENEEAVDDSQLPKDRFSAERLKGVDSTLKIQPAELGDSAVYLCASSRQPNTEAFFGQGTRLTVV.

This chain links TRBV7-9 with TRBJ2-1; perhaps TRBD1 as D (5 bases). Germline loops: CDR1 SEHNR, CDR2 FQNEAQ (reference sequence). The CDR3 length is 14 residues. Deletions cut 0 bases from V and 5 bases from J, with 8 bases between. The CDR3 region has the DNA TGTGCCAGCAGCTTAGCGCGACAGAACAATGAGCAGTTCTTC. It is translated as CASSLARQNNEQFF.

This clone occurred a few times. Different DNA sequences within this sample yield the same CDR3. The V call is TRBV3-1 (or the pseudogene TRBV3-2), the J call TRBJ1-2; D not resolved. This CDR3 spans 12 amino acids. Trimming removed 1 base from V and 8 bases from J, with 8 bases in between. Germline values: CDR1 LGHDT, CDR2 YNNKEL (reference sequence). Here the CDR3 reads CASSQAGGGYTF. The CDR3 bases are TGTGCCAGCAGCCAAGCCGGAGGAGGCTACACCTTC.

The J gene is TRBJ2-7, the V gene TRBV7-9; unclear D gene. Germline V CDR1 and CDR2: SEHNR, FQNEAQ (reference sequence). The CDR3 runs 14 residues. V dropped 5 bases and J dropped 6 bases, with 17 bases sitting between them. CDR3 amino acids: CASSRLETFGEQYF. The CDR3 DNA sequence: TGTGCCAGCAGCCGACTCGAAACCTTCGGCGAGCAGTACTTC.

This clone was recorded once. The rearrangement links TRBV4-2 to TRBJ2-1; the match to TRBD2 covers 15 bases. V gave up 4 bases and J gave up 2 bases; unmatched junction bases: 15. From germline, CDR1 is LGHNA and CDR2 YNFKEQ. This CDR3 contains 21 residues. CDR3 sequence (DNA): TGTGCCAGCAGCCTCGGGACTAGCGGGGGGACTATGTTATTAACCTACAATGAGCAGTTCTTC. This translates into CASSLGTSGGTMLLTYNEQFF.

The CDR3, as DNA: TGTGCCAGCAGCCTGGACAGGTTCAATCAGCCCCAGCATTTT. It is translated as CASSLDRFNQPQHF. The chain carries TRBV4-2 and TRBJ1-5; 7 bases are a match to TRBD1. After removal of 4 bases from V and 3 bases from J, the junction contained 3 bases not matched to a gene. The CDR3 totals 14 residues. CDR1 and CDR2 (germline): LGHNA, YNFKEQ.

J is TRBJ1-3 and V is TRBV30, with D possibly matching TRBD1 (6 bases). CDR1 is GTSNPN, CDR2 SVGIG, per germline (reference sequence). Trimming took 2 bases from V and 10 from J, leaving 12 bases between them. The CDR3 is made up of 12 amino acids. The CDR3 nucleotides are TGTGCCTGGAGTTCCTACAGGGAGACCATATATTTT. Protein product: CAWSSYRETIYF.

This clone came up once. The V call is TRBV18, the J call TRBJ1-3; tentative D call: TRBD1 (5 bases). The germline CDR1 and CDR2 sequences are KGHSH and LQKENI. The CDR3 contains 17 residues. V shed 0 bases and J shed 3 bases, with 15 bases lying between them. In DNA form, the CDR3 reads TGTGCCAGCTCACCACCGGCCGGGGGGAGTGTTGGAAACACCATATATTTT. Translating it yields CASSPPAGGSVGNTIYF.

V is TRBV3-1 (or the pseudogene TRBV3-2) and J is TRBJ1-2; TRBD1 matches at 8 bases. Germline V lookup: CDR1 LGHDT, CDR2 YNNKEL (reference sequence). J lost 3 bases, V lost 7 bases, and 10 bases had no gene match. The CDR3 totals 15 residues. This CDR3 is CASTGLGTGDYGYTF. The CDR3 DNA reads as TGTGCCAGCACGGGGTTGGGGACAGGCGACTATGGCTACACCTTC.

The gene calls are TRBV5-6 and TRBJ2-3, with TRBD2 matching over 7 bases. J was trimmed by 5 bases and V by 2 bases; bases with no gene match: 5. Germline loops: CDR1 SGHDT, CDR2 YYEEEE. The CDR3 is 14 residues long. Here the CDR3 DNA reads TGTGCCAGCAGCTTATGGGGGGGTGGAGATACGCAGTATTTT. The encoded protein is CASSLWGGGDTQYF. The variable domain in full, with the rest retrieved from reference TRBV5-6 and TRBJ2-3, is DAGVTQSPTHLIKTRGQQVTLRCSPKSGHDTVSWYQQALGQGPQFIFQYYEEEERQRGNFPDRFSGHQFPNYSSELNVNALLLGDSALYLCASSLWGGGDTQYFGPGTRLTVL.

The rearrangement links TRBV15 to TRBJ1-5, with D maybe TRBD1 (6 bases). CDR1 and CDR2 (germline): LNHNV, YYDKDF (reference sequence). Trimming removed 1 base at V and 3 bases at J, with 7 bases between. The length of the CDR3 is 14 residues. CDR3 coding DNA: TGTGCCACCAGCAGAGCAGGGGTCAATCAGCCCCAGCATTTT. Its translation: CATSRAGVNQPQHF.

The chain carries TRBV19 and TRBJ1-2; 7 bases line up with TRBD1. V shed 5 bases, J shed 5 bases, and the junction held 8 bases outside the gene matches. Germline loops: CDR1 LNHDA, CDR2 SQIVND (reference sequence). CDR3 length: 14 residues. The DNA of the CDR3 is TGTGCCAGTAGTCAATTGACAGGGACTTATGGCTACACCTTC. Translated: CASSQLTGTYGYTF.

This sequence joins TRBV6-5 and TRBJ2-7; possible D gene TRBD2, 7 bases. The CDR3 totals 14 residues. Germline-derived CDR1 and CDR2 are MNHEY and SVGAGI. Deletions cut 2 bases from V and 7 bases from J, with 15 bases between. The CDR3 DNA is TGTGCCAGCAGTTACGCTGGCAGGGGAGGGGAGCAGTACTTC. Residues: CASSYAGRGGEQYF.

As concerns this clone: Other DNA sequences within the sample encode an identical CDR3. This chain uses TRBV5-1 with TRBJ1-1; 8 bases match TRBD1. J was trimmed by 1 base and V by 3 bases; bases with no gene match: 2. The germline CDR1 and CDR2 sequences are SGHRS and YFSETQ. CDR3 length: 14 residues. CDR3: CASSSQGGNTEAFF. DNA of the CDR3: TGCGCCAGCAGCTCACAGGGGGGGAACACTGAAGCTTTCTTT.

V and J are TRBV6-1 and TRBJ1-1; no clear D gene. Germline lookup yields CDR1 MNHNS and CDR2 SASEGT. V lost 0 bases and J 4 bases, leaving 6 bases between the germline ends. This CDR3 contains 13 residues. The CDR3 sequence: CASSEARSTEAFF. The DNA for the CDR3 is TGTGCCAGCAGTGAAGCGCGGAGCACTGAAGCTTTCTTT.

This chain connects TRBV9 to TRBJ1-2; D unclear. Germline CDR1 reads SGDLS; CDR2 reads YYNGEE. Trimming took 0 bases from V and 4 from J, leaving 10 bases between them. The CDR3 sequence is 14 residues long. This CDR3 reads CASSVDPGPYGYTF. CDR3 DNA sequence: TGTGCCAGCAGCGTAGACCCAGGCCCCTATGGCTACACCTTC.

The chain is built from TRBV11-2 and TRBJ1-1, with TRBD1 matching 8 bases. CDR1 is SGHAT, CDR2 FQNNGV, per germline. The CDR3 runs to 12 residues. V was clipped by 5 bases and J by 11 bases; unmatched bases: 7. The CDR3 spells CASSLGGQEAFF. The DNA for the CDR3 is TGTGCCAGCAGCCTAGGGGGACAGGAGGCTTTCTTT.

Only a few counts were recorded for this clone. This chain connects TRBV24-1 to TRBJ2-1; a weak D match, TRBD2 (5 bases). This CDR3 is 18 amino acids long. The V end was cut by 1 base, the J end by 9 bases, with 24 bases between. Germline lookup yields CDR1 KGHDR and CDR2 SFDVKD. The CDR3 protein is CATSDFKVSRDTIGEQFF. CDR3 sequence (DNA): TGTGCCACCAGTGATTTCAAAGTTTCACGGGATACAATCGGTGAGCAGTTCTTC.

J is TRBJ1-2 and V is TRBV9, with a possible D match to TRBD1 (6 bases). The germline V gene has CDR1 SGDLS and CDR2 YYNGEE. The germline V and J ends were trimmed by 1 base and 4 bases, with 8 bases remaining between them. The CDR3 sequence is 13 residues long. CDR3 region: CASSVQGTYGYTF. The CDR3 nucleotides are TGTGCCAGCAGCGTACAGGGGACCTATGGCTACACCTTC.

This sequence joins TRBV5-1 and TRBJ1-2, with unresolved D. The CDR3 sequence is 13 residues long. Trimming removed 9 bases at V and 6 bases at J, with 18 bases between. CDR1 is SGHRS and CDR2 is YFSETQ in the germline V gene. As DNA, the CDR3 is TGCGCCACCTCATCCGGAGGGTCAGATGGCTACACCTTC. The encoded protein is CATSSGGSDGYTF.